Below, 25 T cell receptor beta chains from the same sample are listed, as sequenced in a study of response to subunit inactivated influenza vaccine. TCRdb used MiXCR to reprocess the RT-PCR reads, holding one entry per CDR3 protein. Of approximately 160,000 distinct CDR3 sequences in the sample, about 10% were seen once. Here the sequenced sample was CD8+ T cells sorted from PBMCs, taken approximately 25 months after vaccination. These receptors were taken from a man between 45 and 75 years old who received an inactivated influenza vaccine.

The rearrangement uses TRBV28 and TRBJ2-7; TRBD1 might be the D (5 bases). Trimming removed 1 base from V and 3 bases from J, with 13 bases in between. This CDR3 has 15 amino acids. Germline values: CDR1 MDHEN, CDR2 SYDVKM. The CDR3 nucleotides read TGTGCCAGCAGTTTATTGTCAGGGCTTAGCTACGAGCAGTACTTC. Its protein is CASSLLSGLSYEQYF.

CDR3 bases: TGTGCCAGCAGCCCAGCCGGGGGCAGCTCCTACAATGAGCAGTTCTTC. This translates into CASSPAGGSSYNEQFF. The genes are TRBV7-9 and TRBJ2-1; D possibly matches TRBD1 or TRBD2 (6 bases each). V was cut by 5 bases and J by 0 bases, with 14 bases left in between. The CDR3 consists of 16 residues. CDR1 and CDR2 (germline): SEHNR, FQNEAQ (reference sequence).

The CDR3 DNA follows: TGTGCCAGCAGTCCATTAGCGGGGGACAAAAACATTCAGTACTTC. Amino acids: CASSPLAGDKNIQYF. The chain carries TRBV27 and TRBJ2-4; 9 bases are a match to TRBD2. Germline V gene data show CDR1 as MNHEY and CDR2 as SMNVEV (reference sequence). V shed 5 bases, J shed 3 bases, and the junction held 5 bases outside the gene matches. The CDR3 sequence is 15 residues long.

This rearrangement joins TRBV5-1 to TRBJ1-4; D might be TRBD1 (5 bases). Per the germline V gene, CDR1 is SGHRS and CDR2 is YFSETQ. V was cut by 0 bases and J by 0 bases, with 9 bases left in between. The length of the CDR3 is 16 residues. Here the CDR3 reads CASSLGQRATNEKLFF. DNA for the CDR3: TGCGCCAGCAGCTTGGGACAGAGAGCAACTAATGAAAAACTGTTTTTT.

This clonotype has only a few counts. The genes are TRBV12-3 or TRBV12-4 and TRBJ2-2, with a tentative D call TRBD2 (7 bases). This CDR3 is built from 16 residues. The V gene lost 5 bases and the J gene lost 2 bases, with 15 bases spanning the gap. The CDR3 region is CASSSLGGANTGELFF. CDR3 nucleotide sequence: TGTGCCAGCAGTAGCTTGGGGGGGGCCAACACCGGGGAGCTGTTTTTT.

This clonotype turned up a few times. J is TRBJ2-5 and V is TRBV12-3 or TRBV12-4; possible D gene TRBD1, 5 bases. The CDR3 length is 14 residues. V was cut by 3 bases and J by 0 bases, with 8 bases left in between. CDR3 DNA sequence: TGTGCCAGCAGTTTGACAGTGTACCAAGAGACCCAGTACTTC. Translated, it gives CASSLTVYQETQYF.

The gene calls are TRBV7-2 and TRBJ2-3, with 7 bases identical to TRBD2. CDR1 and CDR2 from the germline V gene are SGHTA and FQGNSA. J gave up 5 bases and V 5 bases, and 13 bases lay outside the gene matches. CDR3 length: 16 residues. The DNA of the CDR3 is TGTGCCAGCAGCCAGCGGCCGGCGGGAGTGTTAGATACGCAGTATTTT. It encodes CASSQRPAGVLDTQYF. Full variable domain (rest looked up from reference TRBV7-2 and TRBJ2-3): GAGVSQSPSNKVTEKGKDVELRCDPISGHTALYWYRQSLGQGLEFLIYFQGNSAPDKSGLPSDRFSAERTGGSVSTLTIQRTQQEDSAVYLCASSQRPAGVLDTQYFGPGTRLTVL.

The gene calls are TRBV21-1 and TRBJ1-4. TRBV21-1 counts as a pseudogene. This CDR3 has 15 amino acids. The CDR3 here is CASITYLQPNEKLFF. The CDR3 coding sequence is TGTGCCAGCATTACCTACCTACAGCCTAATGAAAAACTGTTTTTT.

This chain links TRBV10-3 with TRBJ1-2; D is uncertain. The germline V and J ends were trimmed by 1 base and 8 bases, with 11 bases remaining between them. The CDR3 is 13 amino acids. Germline assignment: CDR1 ENHRY and CDR2 SYGVKD. CDR3 sequence: CAISEWTYDGYTF. For the CDR3, the DNA is TGTGCCATCAGTGAGTGGACCTATGACGGCTACACCTTC.

This clonotype has a handful of counts. The V gene is TRBV20-1, the J gene TRBJ2-3; no clear D gene. Germline loops: CDR1 DFQATT, CDR2 SNEGSKA (reference sequence). The CDR3 extends over 14 amino acids. Trimming took off 0 bases at V and 4 bases at J, with 11 bases between the two ends. The CDR3 coding sequence is TGCAGTGCTAGAGATGAAAGAGGAGCAGATACGCAGTATTTT. This codes for CSARDERGADTQYF.

This chain joins TRBV6-2 or TRBV6-3 and TRBJ1-5, with TRBD1 identical over 7 bases. The trim removed 8 bases at V and 3 bases at J, leaving 7 bases unmatched. In germline, CDR1 is MNHEY, CDR2 SVGEGT. The CDR3 consists of 14 residues. CDR3: CASSGQRINQPQHF. DNA of the CDR3: TGTGCCAGCTCGGGACAGCGAATCAATCAGCCCCAGCATTTT.

This clonotype was detected only a few times. This chain joins TRBV4-3 and TRBJ2-1; D ambiguous. Germline V gives CDR1 LGHNA, CDR2 YSLEER. This CDR3 has 14 amino acids. V lost 6 bases to trimming and J lost 4 bases, with 13 bases between them. This CDR3 is CASSSMVGYNEQFF. For the CDR3, the DNA is TGCGCCAGCAGTTCAATGGTTGGGTACAATGAGCAGTTCTTC.

At least ten counts were recorded for this clonotype. This sequence joins TRBV28 and TRBJ2-7, with 8 positions matching TRBD1. The V gene's germline CDR1 is MDHEN and CDR2 SYDVKM. The CDR3 sequence is 14 residues long. V dropped 6 bases and J dropped 4; count of bases not matched to a gene: 8. CDR3 amino acids: CASRWTGSAYEQYF. Written as DNA, the CDR3 is TGTGCCAGCAGATGGACAGGGTCGGCTTACGAGCAGTACTTC.

This chain links TRBV6-5 with TRBJ2-7, with TRBD2 as a possible D gene (5 bases). Germline CDR1 reads MNHEY; CDR2 reads SVGAGI. Deletions cut 4 bases from V and 3 bases from J, with 10 bases between. The CDR3 loop spans 13 amino acids. The CDR3 region is CASSFGDLYEQYF. CDR3 DNA sequence: TGTGCCAGCAGTTTCGGGGATCTCTACGAGCAGTACTTC.

This clonotype appeared a few times. This sequence joins TRBV12-3 or TRBV12-4 and TRBJ2-7; a possible D gene is TRBD1 (7 bases). This CDR3 contains 16 residues. Trimming took 7 bases from V and 7 from J, leaving 26 bases between them. The CDR3 coding sequence is TGTGCCAGCACCACCGGGAGAGGGGGCTGGGGCGTGGAGCAGTACTTC. It yields the protein CASTTGRGGWGVEQYF.

This chain uses TRBV10-1 with TRBJ2-3; no clear D. The CDR3 runs 13 residues. Germline CDR1 reads WNHNN; CDR2 reads SYGVQD (reference sequence). V gave up 4 bases and J gave up 0 bases, with 5 bases separating them. CDR3 sequence (DNA): TGCGCCAGCAGTGCGACTAGCACAGATACGCAGTATTTT. This sequence encodes CASSATSTDTQYF.

This clonotype was picked up many times. V usage is TRBV15 and J usage is TRBJ2-3; 11 bases match TRBD1. This CDR3 has 14 residues. Germline V gene data show CDR1 as LNHNV and CDR2 as YYDKDF (reference sequence). J was trimmed by 7 bases and V by 6 bases; bases with no gene match: 6. This CDR3 reads CATRGTGGWNTQYF. The CDR3 region has the DNA TGTGCCACCAGGGGGACAGGGGGATGGAATACGCAGTATTTT.

The chain is built from TRBV20-1 and TRBJ2-7, with D perhaps TRBD2 (5 bases). V lost 5 bases, J lost 3 bases, and 17 bases lay in between. This CDR3 has 14 amino acids. The V gene's germline CDR1 is DFQATT and CDR2 SNEGSKA (reference sequence). CDR3 region: CSAFGLQSGYEQYF. DNA for the CDR3: TGCAGTGCTTTTGGACTGCAATCGGGCTACGAGCAGTACTTC.

This chain joins TRBV20-1 and TRBJ2-7, with 9 bases that match TRBD1. The CDR3 is 14 residues long. The junction had 1 base not matched to a gene; V was cut back by 0 bases and J by 1 base. The germline gives CDR1 DFQATT, CDR2 SNEGSKA (reference sequence). Written as DNA, the CDR3 is TGCAGTGCTAGAGACGGGACAGGGTCCTACGAGCAGTACTTC. It specifies CSARDGTGSYEQYF.

The chain combines TRBV27 with TRBJ2-1, with D unresolved. There are 17 residues in the CDR3. Germline-derived CDR1 and CDR2 are MNHEY and SMNVEV (reference sequence). V lost 5 bases and J lost 6, with 23 bases in between. The CDR3 sequence is CASSGLPGAKAVNEQFF. DNA for the CDR3: TGTGCCAGCAGTGGATTGCCGGGCGCCAAGGCAGTCAATGAGCAGTTCTTC.

This clonotype was found a few times. J is TRBJ2-1 and V is TRBV4-1, with 10 bases matching TRBD2. From germline, CDR1 is MGHRA and CDR2 YSYEKL. V trimming: 4 bases; J trimming: 3 bases; junction bases outside the gene matches: 3. The CDR3 covers 15 residues. In DNA, the CDR3 is TGCGCCAGCAGCCGCACTAGCGGGGACTACAATGAGCAGTTCTTC. Protein: CASSRTSGDYNEQFF.

V usage is TRBV29-1 and J usage is TRBJ1-2; tentatively, D is TRBD1 (6 bases). CDR1 and CDR2 (germline): SQVTM, ANQGSEA. Trimming removed 7 bases from V and 2 bases from J, with 11 bases in between. This CDR3 contains 12 residues. The CDR3 nucleotides read TGCAGCGCCGAAACAGGGAACTATGGCTACACCTTC. This translates into CSAETGNYGYTF.

This clonotype was detected a few times. The chain is built from TRBV6-1 and TRBJ1-2, with D perhaps matching TRBD1 (5 bases). Germline V gives CDR1 MNHNS, CDR2 SASEGT. The CDR3 loop spans 12 amino acids. V lost 3 bases to trimming and J lost 4 bases, with 6 bases between them. The chain's CDR3 is CASSDRVYGYTF. The CDR3 bases are TGTGCCAGCAGTGACAGGGTCTATGGCTACACCTTC.

The sample holds many counts of this clonotype. V is TRBV4-1 and J is TRBJ1-1; 10 positions match TRBD1. V trimming: 1 base; J trimming: 8 bases; junction bases outside the gene matches: 10. CDR3 length: 16 amino acids. Germline V gene lookup returns CDR1 MGHRA and CDR2 YSYEKL. CDR3 loop: CASSQVGGTGVSEAFF. As DNA, the CDR3 is TGCGCCAGCAGCCAAGTCGGTGGGACAGGGGTTTCGGAAGCTTTCTTT.

This clonotype was found a few times. This sequence joins TRBV15 and TRBJ2-3; 7 bases are a match to TRBD2. The ends lost 0 bases at V and 4 bases at J; junction bases unmatched: 7. The germline V gene has CDR1 LNHNV and CDR2 YYDKDF (reference sequence). The length of the CDR3 is 16 residues. The DNA of the CDR3 is TGTGCCACCAGCAGAGAAGGGAGGGGACTGGCAGATACGCAGTATTTT. It specifies CATSREGRGLADTQYF.